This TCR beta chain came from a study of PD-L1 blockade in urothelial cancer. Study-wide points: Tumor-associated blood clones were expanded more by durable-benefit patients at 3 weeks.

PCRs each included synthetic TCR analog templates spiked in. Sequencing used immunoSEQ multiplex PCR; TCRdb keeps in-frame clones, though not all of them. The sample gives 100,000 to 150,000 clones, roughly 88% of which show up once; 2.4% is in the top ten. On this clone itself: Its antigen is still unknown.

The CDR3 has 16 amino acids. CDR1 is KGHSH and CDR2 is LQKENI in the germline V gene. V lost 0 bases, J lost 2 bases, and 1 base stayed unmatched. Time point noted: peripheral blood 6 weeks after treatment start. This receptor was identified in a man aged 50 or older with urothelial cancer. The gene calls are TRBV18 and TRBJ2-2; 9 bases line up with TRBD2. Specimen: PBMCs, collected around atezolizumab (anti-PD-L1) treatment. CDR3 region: CASSPPTSGNTGELFF. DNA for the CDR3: TGTGCCAGCTCACCACCGACTAGCGGCAACACCGGGGAGCTGTTTTTT.